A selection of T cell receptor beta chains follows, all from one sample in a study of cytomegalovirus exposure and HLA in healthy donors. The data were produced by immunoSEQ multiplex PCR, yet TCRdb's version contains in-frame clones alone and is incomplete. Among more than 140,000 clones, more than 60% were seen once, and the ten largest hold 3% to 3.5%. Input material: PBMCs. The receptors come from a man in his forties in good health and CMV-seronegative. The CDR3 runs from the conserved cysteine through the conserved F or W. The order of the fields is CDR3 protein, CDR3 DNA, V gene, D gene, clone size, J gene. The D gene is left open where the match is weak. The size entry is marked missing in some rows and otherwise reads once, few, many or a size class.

CDR3aa: CASSPPQTGTGFSEQYF
CDR3nt: TGTGCCAGCTCACCGCCACAAACCGGGACAGGGTTCTCCGAGCAGTACTTC
v_gene: TRBV18
d_gene: TRBD1
abundance: NA
j_gene: TRBJ2-7

CDR3aa: CASSLGSAEQFF
CDR3nt: TGCGCCAGCTCCTTAGGGAGTGCTGAGCAGTTCTTC
v_gene: TRBV10-1
d_gene: NA
abundance: once
j_gene: TRBJ2-1

CDR3aa: CASRRTGDDYQPQHF
CDR3nt: TGTGCCAGCAGGAGAACAGGGGATGACTATCAGCCCCAGCATTTT
v_gene: TRBV6-6
d_gene: TRBD1
abundance: NA
j_gene: TRBJ1-5

CDR3aa: CAISGGGSSSGNTIYF
CDR3nt: TGTGCCATCAGTGGCGGAGGGTCTTCCTCTGGAAACACCATATATTTT
v_gene: TRBV10-3
d_gene: NA
abundance: few
j_gene: TRBJ1-3

CDR3aa: CASRPRAGDNSPLHF
CDR3nt: TGTGCCAGTAGACCTCGGGCAGGGGACAATTCACCCCTCCACTTT
v_gene: TRBV19
d_gene: NA
abundance: NA
j_gene: TRBJ1-6

CDR3aa: CASEHGGGSYNEQFF
CDR3nt: TGCGCCAGCGAGCACGGCGGGGGGTCCTACAATGAGCAGTTCTTC
v_gene: TRBV5-1
d_gene: TRBD2
abundance: NA
j_gene: TRBJ2-1

CDR3aa: CASSQRDRNSPLHF
CDR3nt: TGCGCCAGCAGCCAACGGGACAGAAATTCACCCCTCCACTTT
v_gene: TRBV4-3
d_gene: TRBD1
abundance: NA
j_gene: TRBJ1-6

CDR3aa: CASQTDSFGEAFF
CDR3nt: TGTGCCAGTCAGACAGACTCCTTTGGGGAAGCTTTCTTT
v_gene: TRBV27
d_gene: NA
abundance: NA
j_gene: TRBJ1-1

CDR3aa: CASSRTGGAGGIYEQYF
CDR3nt: TGTGCCAGCAGTCGTACAGGGGGCGCCGGGGGAATCTACGAGCAGTACTTC
v_gene: TRBV27
d_gene: TRBD1
abundance: once
j_gene: TRBJ2-7

CDR3aa: CASSLPPPYDTQYF
CDR3nt: TGTGCCAGCAGCTTACCCCCCCCCTATGATACGCAGTATTTT
v_gene: TRBV5-5
d_gene: NA
abundance: few
j_gene: TRBJ2-3

CDR3aa: CASSENRDQPQHF
CDR3nt: TGTGCCAGCAGTGAAAACAGGGATCAGCCCCAGCATTTT
v_gene: TRBV6-1
d_gene: NA
abundance: NA
j_gene: TRBJ1-5

CDR3aa: CASSFTASPGGAGNSPLHF
CDR3nt: TGTGCCAGCAGCTTTACGGCCTCCCCGGGGGGGGCTGGTAATTCACCCCTCCACTTT
v_gene: TRBV7-8
d_gene: NA
abundance: NA
j_gene: TRBJ1-6

CDR3aa: CASSYSSGGIYGYTF
CDR3nt: TGTGCCAGCAGTTACTCGAGCGGGGGCATCTATGGCTACACCTTC
v_gene: TRBV6-5
d_gene: NA
abundance: few
j_gene: TRBJ1-2

CDR3aa: CASSLFGSPLGGEAFF
CDR3nt: TGTGCCAGCAGCTTATTCGGGAGTCCCCTAGGTGGTGAAGCTTTCTTT
v_gene: TRBV7-3
d_gene: NA
abundance: NA
j_gene: TRBJ1-1

CDR3aa: CASSLVRTGTDEQYF
CDR3nt: TGTGCCAGCAGCTTAGTGAGGACAGGGACTGACGAGCAGTACTTC
v_gene: TRBV7-2
d_gene: TRBD1
abundance: NA
j_gene: TRBJ2-7

CDR3aa: CASSYSSAYGYEQYF
CDR3nt: TGTGCCAGCAGTTACTCGTCAGCGTATGGCTACGAGCAGTACTTC
v_gene: TRBV6-5
d_gene: NA
abundance: NA
j_gene: TRBJ2-7

CDR3aa: CASSIQGGNTEAFF
CDR3nt: TGCGCCAGCAGCATCCAGGGGGGAAACACTGAAGCTTTCTTT
v_gene: TRBV5-1
d_gene: TRBD1
abundance: NA
j_gene: TRBJ1-1

CDR3aa: CASRERDRGWETQYF
CDR3nt: TGTGCCAGCAGGGAAAGGGACAGGGGATGGGAGACCCAGTACTTC
v_gene: TRBV2
d_gene: TRBD1
abundance: NA
j_gene: TRBJ2-5

CDR3aa: CASSEGGGADTQYF
CDR3nt: TGTGCCAGCAGTGAGGGAGGGGGGGCAGATACGCAGTATTTT
v_gene: TRBV6-1
d_gene: NA
abundance: NA
j_gene: TRBJ2-3

CDR3aa: CASFRGGGWQPQHF
CDR3nt: TGTGCCAGTTTCCGGGGGGGAGGGTGGCAGCCCCAGCATTTT
v_gene: TRBV6-1
d_gene: NA
abundance: NA
j_gene: TRBJ1-5

CDR3aa: CASREGPVNTEAFF
CDR3nt: TGTGCCAGCAGGGAGGGACCGGTGAACACTGAAGCTTTCTTT
v_gene: TRBV6-5
d_gene: NA
abundance: NA
j_gene: TRBJ1-1

CDR3aa: CASSQDAGLYEKLFF
CDR3nt: TGCGCCAGCAGCCAAGACGCAGGGCTGTATGAAAAACTGTTTTTT
v_gene: TRBV4-3
d_gene: NA
abundance: NA
j_gene: TRBJ1-4

CDR3aa: CASSYRDRAYGYTF
CDR3nt: TGTGCCAGCAGCTACCGGGACAGGGCCTATGGCTACACCTTC
v_gene: TRBV5-6
d_gene: TRBD1
abundance: once
j_gene: TRBJ1-2

CDR3aa: CASSLGGLWSEQYF
CDR3nt: TGTGCCAGCAGCCTGGGAGGACTCTGGTCCGAGCAGTACTTC
v_gene: TRBV9
d_gene: NA
abundance: NA
j_gene: TRBJ2-7

CDR3aa: CASSQDIAGGAQDTQYF
CDR3nt: TGCGCCAGCAGCCAAGACATAGCGGGGGGTGCCCAGGATACGCAGTATTTT
v_gene: TRBV4-1
d_gene: TRBD2
abundance: NA
j_gene: TRBJ2-3

CDR3aa: CASSRDRGRNEQFF
CDR3nt: TGCGCCAGCAGCCGGGACAGGGGGAGGAATGAGCAGTTCTTC
v_gene: TRBV5-1
d_gene: TRBD1
abundance: NA
j_gene: TRBJ2-1

CDR3aa: CASSLERGGPWEQYF
CDR3nt: TGCGCCAGCAGCTTGGAAAGGGGGGGGCCTTGGGAGCAGTACTTC
v_gene: TRBV5-1
d_gene: NA
abundance: NA
j_gene: TRBJ2-7

CDR3aa: CASSPYRQTDEAFF
CDR3nt: TGTGCCAGCAGTCCCTACAGACAGACCGATGAAGCTTTCTTT
v_gene: TRBV27
d_gene: NA
abundance: NA
j_gene: TRBJ1-1

CDR3aa: CASSSTLATGANYGYTF
CDR3nt: TGTGCCAGCAGCTCCACCTTGGCGACAGGGGCTAACTATGGCTACACCTTC
v_gene: TRBV7-8
d_gene: TRBD1
abundance: NA
j_gene: TRBJ1-2

CDR3aa: CASRPGQGNYGYTF
CDR3nt: TGTGCCAGCAGACCGGGACAGGGGAACTATGGCTACACCTTC
v_gene: TRBV5-4
d_gene: TRBD1
abundance: NA
j_gene: TRBJ1-2

CDR3aa: CASDTMNTEAFF
CDR3nt: TGTGCCAGTGACACGATGAACACTGAAGCTTTCTTT
v_gene: TRBV6-1
d_gene: NA
abundance: NA
j_gene: TRBJ1-1

CDR3aa: CASSSRTGKETQYF
CDR3nt: TGTGCCAGCAGTTCCCGGACAGGGAAGGAGACCCAGTACTTC
v_gene: TRBV2
d_gene: TRBD1
abundance: NA
j_gene: TRBJ2-5

CDR3aa: CASTYGPGGDYGYTF
CDR3nt: TGTGCCAGTACTTATGGGCCAGGGGGCGACTATGGCTACACCTTC
v_gene: TRBV19
d_gene: TRBD1
abundance: NA
j_gene: TRBJ1-2

CDR3aa: CASSPPGGLYGYTF
CDR3nt: TGTGCCAGCAGCCCCCCCGGGGGACTCTATGGCTACACCTTC
v_gene: TRBV11-2
d_gene: NA
abundance: NA
j_gene: TRBJ1-2

CDR3aa: CASSPLPREQMNTEAFF
CDR3nt: TGCGCCAGCAGCCCCTTACCGCGTGAACAGATGAACACTGAAGCTTTCTTT
v_gene: TRBV5-1
d_gene: NA
abundance: many
j_gene: TRBJ1-1

CDR3aa: CASSSTGTGFYEQYF
CDR3nt: TGCGCCAGCAGCTCCACCGGGACAGGGTTCTACGAGCAGTACTTC
v_gene: TRBV5-1
d_gene: TRBD1
abundance: NA
j_gene: TRBJ2-7

CDR3aa: CASSPDTGMWTEAFF
CDR3nt: TGTGCCAGCTCACCTGATACAGGGATGTGGACTGAAGCTTTCTTT
v_gene: TRBV18
d_gene: NA
abundance: NA
j_gene: TRBJ1-1

CDR3aa: CASRPTSGDIYNEQFF
CDR3nt: TGTGCCAGCAGACCGACTAGCGGGGATATTTACAATGAGCAGTTCTTC
v_gene: TRBV28
d_gene: TRBD2
abundance: NA
j_gene: TRBJ2-1

CDR3aa: CASSEELESTDTQYF
CDR3nt: TGTGCCAGCAGTGAAGAACTAGAAAGCACAGATACGCAGTATTTT
v_gene: TRBV2
d_gene: NA
abundance: once
j_gene: TRBJ2-3

CDR3aa: CASSRDREETQYF
CDR3nt: TGTGCCAGCAGCAGGGACAGGGAAGAGACCCAGTACTTC
v_gene: TRBV2
d_gene: TRBD1
abundance: NA
j_gene: TRBJ2-5

CDR3aa: CAPVGGAGTDTQYF
CDR3nt: TGTGCCCCAGTAGGGGGGGCGGGTACAGATACGCAGTATTTT
v_gene: TRBV2
d_gene: NA
abundance: NA
j_gene: TRBJ2-3

CDR3aa: CASSSGWRGTDTQYF
CDR3nt: TGTGCCAGCAGCTCAGGGTGGAGAGGCACAGATACGCAGTATTTT
v_gene: TRBV28
d_gene: NA
abundance: NA
j_gene: TRBJ2-3

CDR3aa: CASSGDKGQGYTF
CDR3nt: TGTGCCAGCAGTGGTGATAAGGGGCAGGGCTACACCTTC
v_gene: TRBV6-1
d_gene: NA
abundance: NA
j_gene: TRBJ1-2

CDR3aa: CASRLGQPPGYTF
CDR3nt: TGTGCCAGCAGACTTGGACAGCCGCCTGGCTACACCTTC
v_gene: TRBV2
d_gene: NA
abundance: few
j_gene: TRBJ1-2

CDR3aa: CASSLTDTRETQYF
CDR3nt: TGTGCCAGCAGCCTCACCGACACCAGGGAGACCCAGTACTTC
v_gene: TRBV6-5
d_gene: NA
abundance: once
j_gene: TRBJ2-5

CDR3aa: CSVATGSYEAFF
CDR3nt: TGCAGCGTTGCCACAGGGAGTTATGAAGCTTTCTTT
v_gene: TRBV29-1
d_gene: NA
abundance: NA
j_gene: TRBJ1-1

CDR3aa: CASSTQGTTNEKLFF
CDR3nt: TGTGCCAGCTCAACTCAGGGGACAACTAATGAAAAACTGTTTTTT
v_gene: TRBV18
d_gene: NA
abundance: NA
j_gene: TRBJ1-4

CDR3aa: CASSLARGRDTQYF
CDR3nt: TGTGCCAGCAGCTTAGCCAGGGGTAGAGATACGCAGTATTTT
v_gene: TRBV7-9
d_gene: NA
abundance: NA
j_gene: TRBJ2-3

CDR3aa: CASSVVTGGAFF
CDR3nt: TGTGCCAGCAGCGTAGTGACAGGGGGAGCTTTCTTT
v_gene: TRBV9
d_gene: TRBD1
abundance: NA
j_gene: TRBJ1-1

CDR3aa: CASSDGPGLVNGEQYF
CDR3nt: TGTGCCAGCAGTGATGGGCCGGGACTAGTTAATGGCGAGCAGTACTTC
v_gene: TRBV2
d_gene: TRBD2
abundance: NA
j_gene: TRBJ2-7

CDR3aa: CASTVGGVGTEAFF
CDR3nt: TGTGCCAGCACCGTTGGGGGGGTAGGCACTGAAGCTTTCTTT
v_gene: TRBV25-1
d_gene: NA
abundance: NA
j_gene: TRBJ1-1